The 18 T cell receptor beta chains below come from one sample, sequenced in a study of T-cell memory formation after mild COVID-19. MiXCR, applied by TCRdb to the 5' RACE reads, yields one record per CDR3 protein. The sample lists 350,000 or so distinct CDR3 sequences, more than 20% occurring once. Material: PBMCs or a T cell subset sorted from them (not recorded which). The receptors were gathered from a man aged 18 to 29 who had mild COVID-19 (a few samples of this study predate the infection). Cell type and time point are not known.

This clonotype was recorded a few times. The chain has TRBV4-1 and TRBJ2-3; D is perhaps TRBD2 (6 bases). This CDR3 comprises 13 residues. Trimming cost V 1 base and J 8 bases, with 10 bases left between them. The germline V gene has CDR1 MGHRA and CDR2 YSYEKL. The chain's CDR3 is CASSQVGGGTQYF. CDR3 DNA sequence: TGCGCCAGCAGCCAAGTGGGAGGAGGTACGCAGTATTTT.

The sample holds a few counts of this clonotype. The J gene is TRBJ2-5, the V gene TRBV12-3 or TRBV12-4; unclear D gene. CDR3 length: 14 residues. V lost 5 bases to trimming and J lost 5 bases, with 15 bases between them. For the CDR3, the DNA is TGTGCCAGCAGTCCGGCTACAGCGACGGAGACCCAGTACTTC. Translated: CASSPATATETQYF.

The rearrangement uses TRBV20-1 and TRBJ1-5, with 7 bases matching TRBD1. V was pared by 3 bases and J by 6 bases, with 8 bases of the junction left unmatched. The germline gives CDR1 DFQATT, CDR2 SNEGSKA (reference sequence). This CDR3 has 14 amino acids. CDR3 nucleotide sequence: TGCAGTGCTAGTAGGGACAGTGCCAGTCAGCCCCAGCATTTT. Its protein product is CSASRDSASQPQHF.

The CDR3 DNA reads TGTGCCAGCAGTGAAGGTCTCAGAGCGTCCAGCCTCAATCAGCCCCAGCATTTT. It specifies CASSEGLRASSLNQPQHF. The rearrangement joins TRBV6-1 to TRBJ1-5; D gene uncertain. The germline V and J ends were trimmed by 1 base and 3 bases, with 19 bases remaining between them. This CDR3 has 18 residues. CDR1 is MNHNS, CDR2 SASEGT, per germline.

This clonotype was counted between two and nine times. V and J are TRBV7-6 and TRBJ2-3; 8 nucleotides agree with TRBD2. V lost 1 base and J lost 1; bases outside the gene matches: 4. Germline V gives CDR1 SGHVS, CDR2 FNYEAQ. The CDR3 contains 16 residues. CDR3 DNA: TGTGCCAGCAGCTTAGGACTAGCGAGCCGCACAGATACGCAGTATTTT. As protein: CASSLGLASRTDTQYF.

The gene calls are TRBV29-1 and TRBJ1-1; no firm D call. The V gene lost 6 bases and the J gene lost 1 base, with 12 bases spanning the gap. The CDR3 length is 13 residues. Germline loops: CDR1 SQVTM, CDR2 ANQGSEA. The CDR3 protein is CSVEADTNTEAFF. The CDR3 nucleotides read TGCAGCGTCGAGGCAGACACGAACACTGAAGCTTTCTTT.

This clonotype was observed a few times. The DNA for the CDR3 is TGTGCCAGCAGCTTAGGGTTGGGAGTTGGTGCTTCACCCCTCCACTTT. Amino acids: CASSLGLGVGASPLHF. The V call is TRBV7-2, the J call TRBJ1-6; no definite D call. Trimming stripped 1 base from V and 9 bases from J, with 16 bases between. Per the germline V gene, CDR1 is SGHTA and CDR2 is FQGNSA. The CDR3 is 16 residues long.

The gene calls are TRBV10-3 and TRBJ2-7, with D perhaps TRBD1 (5 bases). V was trimmed by 0 bases and J by 6 bases, leaving 12 bases between them. Germline V gene data show CDR1 as ENHRY and CDR2 as SYGVKD. This CDR3 is built from 14 residues. The chain's CDR3 is CAISESWPTGEQYF. Written as DNA, the CDR3 is TGTGCCATCAGTGAGTCGTGGCCCACAGGCGAGCAGTACTTC.

The chain has TRBV9 and TRBJ2-3; 9 bases fit TRBD1. V was pared by 3 bases and J by 4 bases, with 12 bases of the junction left unmatched. Germline V gene data show CDR1 as SGDLS and CDR2 as YYNGEE. CDR3 length: 17 residues. The DNA of the CDR3 is TGTGCCAGCAGCGGCGAAGGGGGACAGGGTAACCCAGATACGCAGTATTTT. It encodes CASSGEGGQGNPDTQYF.

The rearrangement joins TRBV25-1 to TRBJ2-5; 8 nucleotides line up with TRBD1. The J segment lost 2 bases and the V segment lost 6 bases, leaving 8 bases of the junction unmatched. Germline V gives CDR1 MGHDK, CDR2 SYGVNS. This CDR3 has 15 amino acids. The CDR3: CASSGWNRGQETQYF. The CDR3 region has the DNA TGTGCCAGCAGCGGATGGAACAGGGGGCAAGAGACCCAGTACTTC. Supplemented by reference TRBV25-1 and TRBJ2-5, the full variable domain reads EADIYQTPRYLVIGTGKKITLECSQTMGHDKMYWYQQDPGMELHLIHYSYGVNSTEKGDLSSESTVSRIRTEHFPLTLESARPSHTSQYLCASSGWNRGQETQYFGPGTRLLVL.

This clonotype came up a few times. The rearrangement uses TRBV20-1 and TRBJ1-1; TRBD1 aligns across 7 bases. CDR3 length: 14 residues. The V segment lost 6 bases and the J segment 0 bases; nucleotides outside the gene matches: 7. The germline gives CDR1 DFQATT, CDR2 SNEGSKA (reference sequence). CDR3 loop: CSARDSRMNTEAFF. CDR3 sequence (DNA): TGCAGTGCAAGGGACAGCCGCATGAACACTGAAGCTTTCTTT.

This clonotype was detected only a few times. V and J are TRBV6-1 and TRBJ2-3; D uncertain. The V end was cut by 3 bases, the J end by 6 bases, with 25 bases between. CDR3 size: 18 residues. Per the germline V gene, CDR1 is MNHNS and CDR2 is SASEGT. CDR3 sequence reads: CASSDTNTDFFHTDTQYF. Here the CDR3 DNA reads TGTGCCAGCAGTGATACCAACACCGACTTTTTCCACACTGATACGCAGTATTTT.

The chain carries TRBV12-3 or TRBV12-4 and TRBJ2-2, with 9 nucleotides matching TRBD1. J lost 7 bases, V lost 2 bases, and 5 bases had no gene match. The CDR3 has 15 amino acids. CDR3 protein: CASSLQDRGNGELFF. The DNA for the CDR3 is TGTGCCAGCAGTTTACAGGACAGGGGTAACGGGGAGCTGTTTTTT.

A word on this clonotype: At one boundary the junction diverges from the germline segment, which might be a read error. The CDR3 sequence is CASSQDGRGVTNEKLFF. DNA of the CDR3: TGCGCAAGCAGCCAAGATGGCAGGGGAGTAACTAATGAAAAACTGTTTTTT. This chain joins TRBV4-3 and TRBJ1-4; weak D call: TRBD1 (6 bases). In germline, CDR1 is LGHNA, CDR2 YSLEER. The CDR3 length is 17 residues.

V and J are TRBV7-2 and TRBJ1-6; TRBD1 agrees at 7 bases. Germline V lookup: CDR1 SGHTA, CDR2 FQGNSA. J gave up 2 bases and V 5 bases, and 3 bases lay outside the gene matches. This CDR3 is 15 amino acids long. CDR3 in amino acids: CASSRGQAYNSPLHF. CDR3 DNA: TGTGCCAGCAGCCGTGGACAGGCCTATAATTCACCCCTCCACTTT.

The chain employs TRBV12-3 or TRBV12-4 and TRBJ1-6; D possibly corresponds to TRBD1 (6 bases). The CDR3 is made up of 16 amino acids. Trimming shortened V by 6 bases and J by 1 base, and 13 bases separated the two germline ends. The CDR3 is CASSPEGGSYNSPLHF. CDR3 coding DNA: TGTGCCAGCAGCCCAGAGGGGGGGTCCTATAATTCACCCCTCCACTTT.

This clonotype was counted a few times. The J gene is TRBJ1-2, the V gene TRBV25-1; D not certain. Germline lookup yields CDR1 MGHDK and CDR2 SYGVNS. Trimming pared 1 base from V and 4 bases from J, leaving 10 bases between. The CDR3 is 14 amino acids. The CDR3 sequence is CASSELGSAYGYTF. The CDR3 DNA sequence: TGTGCCAGCAGTGAATTAGGCAGCGCCTATGGCTACACCTTC.

This clonotype has a handful of counts. The V and J genes are TRBV5-1 and TRBJ1-2; 8 nucleotides line up with TRBD1. This CDR3 is 14 amino acids long. CDR1 and CDR2 (germline): SGHRS, YFSETQ. V dropped 4 bases and J dropped 5; count of bases not matched to a gene: 7. The CDR3 here is CASSGWTGRYGYTF. CDR3 DNA: TGCGCCAGCAGCGGATGGACAGGGAGGTATGGCTACACCTTC.